The subject of this entry is one TCR beta chain. Its antigen is as yet unknown. This record belongs to a study of response to subunit inactivated influenza vaccine. V gave up 6 bases and J gave up 0 bases, with 18 bases separating them. The CDR3 runs to 16 residues. From germline, CDR1 is SQVTM and CDR2 ANQGSEA. TCRdb redid the calling of the RT-PCR reads with MiXCR, one entry per CDR3 protein. The repertoire holds hundreds of thousands of distinct CDR3 sequences, with less than 30% as singletons. Overall study findings and caveats: The authors suggested that few new T cells are recruited per seasonal influenza vaccination.

This receptor was identified in a man in his forties or fifties who received an inactivated influenza vaccine. The specimen comprised CD4+ T cells sorted from PBMCs, sampled around 5 days after vaccination. V is TRBV29-1 and J is TRBJ2-1; a weak D match, TRBD1 (6 bases). DNA of the CDR3: TGCAGCGTCCGGAGGACAGTACAGAGCTCCTACAATGAGCAGTTCTTC. Its translation is CSVRRTVQSSYNEQFF.